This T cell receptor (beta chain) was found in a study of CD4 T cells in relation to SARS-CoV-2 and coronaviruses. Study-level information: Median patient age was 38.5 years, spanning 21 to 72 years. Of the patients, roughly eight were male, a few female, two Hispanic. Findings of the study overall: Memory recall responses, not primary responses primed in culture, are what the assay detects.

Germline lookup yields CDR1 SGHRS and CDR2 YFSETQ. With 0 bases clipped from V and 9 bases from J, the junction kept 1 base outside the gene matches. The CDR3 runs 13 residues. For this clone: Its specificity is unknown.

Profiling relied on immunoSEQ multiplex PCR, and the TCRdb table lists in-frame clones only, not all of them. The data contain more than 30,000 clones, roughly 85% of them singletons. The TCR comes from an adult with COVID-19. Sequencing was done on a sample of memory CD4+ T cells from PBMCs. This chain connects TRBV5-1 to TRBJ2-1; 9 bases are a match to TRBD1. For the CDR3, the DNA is TGCGCCAGCAGCTTGGGACAGGGGGGTGAGCAGTTCTTC. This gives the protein CASSLGQGGEQFF.